The T cell receptor (beta chain) under discussion was sequenced for a study of blood T cell dynamics during melanoma immunotherapy. In the study overall: Standard first-line treatment here was pembrolizumab or nivolumab plus ipilimumab in metastatic melanoma.

Time point indicated: pre-treatment baseline. Apart from a couple of fast progressors, RECIST 1.1 response was judged 12 weeks post-infusion. Profiling relied on immunoSEQ multiplex PCR, and the TCRdb table lists in-frame clones only, not all of them. Of thousands of clones in the sample, 75% to 90% were seen once. Only a few counts were recorded for this clone. The antigen is unknown. The CDR3 runs to 17 residues. General observations from the study: Disease-control patients' PBMC repertoires became either more clonal or more diverse at W3.

The source was blood, collected from a patient treated with checkpoint blockade. The sequence came from a human donor with melanoma. Some clones in this sample may be carry-over from other donors' samples. The rearrangement joins TRBV21-1 to TRBJ1-5. TRBV21-1 is marked as a pseudogene. CDR3 protein: CASSDRQWRVCNQPQHF. For the CDR3, the DNA is TGTGCCAGCAGCGATCGACAGTGGCGGGTGTGCAATCAGCCCCAGCATTTT.